The clone carrying this T cell receptor beta chain was picked up one time. Its specificity is unknown. The germline gives CDR1 SEHNR, CDR2 FQNEAQ (reference sequence). Unmatched junction bases numbered 12, after V lost 10 bases and J lost 5 bases. The CDR3 covers 15 residues. The data stem from a study of cytomegalovirus exposure and HLA in healthy donors. Study-level findings and limits: Reportedly, a later analysis found an Asian-associated ancestry cluster had fewer N-insertions than the approximately 670-donor mean. Rare TCR sequences dominated, though some public TCRs recurred in many donors.

The PCR employed 60 Vbeta primers together with 13 Jbeta primers. Per the original data handling: The count from a later analysis was tens of millions of unique TCR beta chains, 9 million to 12 million of them shared. Clones were sequenced by immunoSEQ multiplex PCR, and TCRdb holds only the in-frame ones, with some missing. V, J and clone size are taken as reported in that table, and D and trimming were inferred from the DNA itself. The sample lists about 160,000 clones; around nine tenths were seen once. The rearrangement uses TRBV7-9 and TRBJ2-1; 9 positions agree with TRBD1. The specimen was PBMCs. The source is a woman aged 25-40 years in good health and CMV-seronegative. CDR3 sequence (DNA): TGTGCCATCAGTCCGAGGACAGGGGAGAACAATGAGCAGTTCTTC. This translates into CAISPRTGENNEQFF.